A single sample is the source of the 9 T cell receptor beta chains below, sequenced in a study of shared clonotypes between healthy human individuals. TCRdb's copy holds only in-frame clones and misses some; the assay was immunoSEQ multiplex PCR. This sample has 2.5 million or so clones, with just over 90% found just once. Sequences were obtained from naive CD4+ T cells sorted from blood. Subset described: CD45RA+ positively selected. The receptors here all came from a man younger than 35 in good health.

As concerns this clone: Different DNA sequences within this sample yield the same CDR3. The V and J genes are TRBV9 and TRBJ2-1; 7 bases align to TRBD2. Germline CDR1 SGDLS, CDR2 YYNGEE. The V and J ends lost 2 bases and 7 bases, in that order; junction bases with no gene match: 3. The CDR3 sequence is 13 residues long. As DNA, the CDR3 is TGTGCCAGCAGCGTGTTGGGGGGGAATGAGCAGTTCTTC. Its translation is CASSVLGGNEQFF.

To note about this clone: The sample contains more than one DNA sequence encoding this CDR3. This chain uses TRBV5-1 with TRBJ1-4; no definite D call. Trimming shortened V by 0 bases and J by 0 bases, and 6 bases separated the two germline ends. This CDR3 comprises 15 residues. Germline V gene sequence: CDR1 SGHRS, CDR2 YFSETQ. The CDR3: CASSLAGTTNEKLFF. CDR3 nucleotides: TGCGCCAGCAGCTTGGCGGGGACAACTAATGAAAAACTGTTTTTT.

J is TRBJ2-2 and V is TRBV6-6; unclear D gene. This CDR3 region has 14 residues. CDR1 and CDR2 (germline): MNHNY, SVGAGI (reference sequence). The V gene lost 4 bases and the J gene lost 4 bases, with 10 bases spanning the gap. In DNA, the CDR3 is TGTGCCAGCAGTTCGCACAGCCCCACCGGGGAGCTGTTTTTT. Amino acid sequence: CASSSHSPTGELFF.

J is TRBJ1-6 and V is TRBV25-1, with 7 nucleotides matching TRBD1. Per germline, CDR1 MGHDK and CDR2 SYGVNS. The CDR3 is made up of 13 amino acids. The junction had 7 bases not matched to a gene; V was cut back by 8 bases and J by 9 bases. This CDR3 is CASQTGVTSPLHF. The CDR3 DNA reads as TGTGCCAGCCAAACAGGGGTTACTTCACCCCTCCACTTT.

V usage is TRBV5-5 and J usage is TRBJ1-4, with 8 bases fitting TRBD1. V dropped 1 base and J dropped 4; count of bases not matched to a gene: 6. CDR1 is SGHKS and CDR2 is YYEKEE in the germline V gene (reference sequence). The CDR3 covers 16 residues. The CDR3 DNA is TGTGCCAGCAGCTTGCCTCAGGGGGCGGTTAATGAAAAACTGTTTTTT. Residues: CASSLPQGAVNEKLFF.

Regarding this clone: The same CDR3 can be traced to other DNA sequences in this sample. The chain recombines TRBV2 with TRBJ2-7, with TRBD1 matching over 10 bases. Trimming cost V 4 bases and J 3 bases; bases outside gene matches: 3. Germline CDR1 is SNHLY and CDR2 is FYNNEI. This CDR3 is 14 amino acids long. In DNA, the CDR3 is TGTGCCAGCAGTGCCGGGACAGGGGACTACGAGCAGTACTTC. It encodes CASSAGTGDYEQYF.

Points on this clone: In the same sample, other DNA sequences code for this CDR3. The chain is built from TRBV5-1 and TRBJ1-4; TRBD1 aligns across 7 bases. Germline V gene data show CDR1 as SGHRS and CDR2 as YFSETQ. The V gene end was trimmed by 0 bases and the J gene end by 7 bases; junction bases not matched to a gene: 6. The CDR3 sequence is 15 residues long. The CDR3: CASSLEGGGGEKLFF. The CDR3 bases are TGCGCCAGCAGCTTGGAGGGAGGGGGCGGTGAAAAACTGTTTTTT.

The chain recombines TRBV30 with TRBJ2-6; no clear D gene. V lost 1 base and J lost 0, with 4 bases in between. The CDR3 sequence is 14 residues long. CDR1 GTSNPN and CDR2 SVGIG come from the germline V gene (reference sequence). CDR3 residues: CAWSADSGANVLTF. The CDR3 region has the DNA TGTGCCTGGAGTGCCGACTCTGGGGCCAACGTCCTGACTTTC. Variable domain in full (rest from reference TRBV30 and TRBJ2-6): SQTIHQWPATLVQPVGSPLSLECTVEGTSNPNLYWYRQAAGRGLQLLFYSVGIGQISSEVPQNLSASRPQDRQFILSSKKLLLSDSGFYLCAWSADSGANVLTFGAGSRLTVL.

The chain uses TRBV5-1 and TRBJ1-2; D perhaps matches TRBD1 (5 bases). Germline lookup yields CDR1 SGHRS and CDR2 YFSETQ. This CDR3 region has 14 residues. The ends were cut back, 4 bases at V and 1 base at J, with 11 bases in the middle. DNA of the CDR3: TGCGCCAGCAGCCGGGGCCCCGATAACTATGGCTACACCTTC. Translation: CASSRGPDNYGYTF.